These 24 T cell receptor beta chains were all obtained from the same sample, sequenced in a study of blood T cell repertoires in COVID-19. Repertoires were generated with immunoSEQ multiplex PCR, while TCRdb's copy carries only in-frame clones and drops some. The table records more than 75,000 clones, less than 90% of them present only once. Material: peripheral blood. The receptors originated from a man older than 75 with active or convalescent COVID-19.

The rearrangement uses TRBV30 and TRBJ2-1; 7 bases map to TRBD2. The junction had 11 bases not matched to a gene; V was cut back by 4 bases and J by 5 bases. The CDR3 contains 15 residues. CDR1 is GTSNPN, CDR2 SVGIG, per germline (reference sequence). CDR3 nucleotides: TGTGCCTGGACCGCTAGCGGCCGTTTGAACAATGAGCAGTTCTTC. This translates into CAWTASGRLNNEQFF.

The J gene is TRBJ1-4, the V gene TRBV20-1; unclear D gene. V was clipped by 3 bases and J by 6 bases, with 20 bases between them. Germline V gives CDR1 DFQATT, CDR2 SNEGSKA (reference sequence). CDR3 length equals 16 residues. CDR3 coding DNA: TGCAGTGCTAGTGTACTAGGTATAACCAACGATGAAAAACTGTTTTTT. Its translation: CSASVLGITNDEKLFF.

The chain links TRBV27 to TRBJ2-1, with 7 bases fitting TRBD1. CDR3 size: 14 residues. V was clipped by 7 bases and J by 2 bases; unmatched bases: 5. Germline values: CDR1 MNHEY, CDR2 SMNVEV (reference sequence). The CDR3 coding sequence is TGTGCCAGCACCTCCGGGACAGCCTACAATGAGCAGTTCTTC. This codes for CASTSGTAYNEQFF.

The chain has TRBV25-1 and TRBJ1-1, with D tentatively TRBD1 (6 bases). Germline lookup yields CDR1 MGHDK and CDR2 SYGVNS. The CDR3 loop spans 14 amino acids. V was shortened by 7 bases and J by 4 bases, with 16 bases between the two germline ends. CDR3 sequence reads: CASTQTGLATEAFF. CDR3 coding DNA: TGTGCCAGCACCCAAACAGGGTTGGCCACTGAAGCTTTCTTT.

In its sample, this clone was seen a few times. The rearrangement joins TRBV27 to TRBJ2-2; maybe TRBD1 (7 bases). The CDR3 extends over 14 amino acids. With 6 bases removed from V and 4 bases from J, the gap between germline ends came to 12 bases. The germline V gene encodes CDR1 MNHEY and CDR2 SMNVEV (reference sequence). The CDR3 reads CASSRGASTGELFF. The CDR3, as DNA: TGTGCCAGCAGCAGGGGGGCGAGCACCGGGGAGCTGTTTTTT.

This clone was found once. The chain recombines TRBV18 with TRBJ1-2; D might be TRBD1 (6 bases). Trimming shortened V by 5 bases and J by 0 bases, and 10 bases separated the two germline ends. Germline assignment: CDR1 KGHSH and CDR2 LQKENI. There are 14 residues in the CDR3. This CDR3 reads CASSEDSTNYGYTF. In nucleotides, the CDR3 is TGTGCCAGCTCAGAGGACAGCACTAACTATGGCTACACCTTC.

The CDR3, as DNA: TGTGCCAGCAGATACGTGAGTTACAATGAGCAGTTCTTC. This translates into CASRYVSYNEQFF. J is TRBJ2-1 and V is TRBV2; D gene ambiguous. The CDR3 length is 13 residues. Germline V gene data show CDR1 as SNHLY and CDR2 as FYNNEI. V lost 6 bases to trimming and J lost 4 bases, with 10 bases between them.

The chain links TRBV27 to TRBJ2-1; possibly TRBD2 for D (6 bases). CDR1 is MNHEY, CDR2 SMNVEV, per germline (reference sequence). The CDR3 length is 17 residues. V was shortened by 2 bases and J by 2 bases, with 16 bases between the two germline ends. The CDR3 nucleotides are TGTGCCAGCAGTTTAAGGGGCGGCGGGGCAACCTACAATGAGCAGTTCTTC. It translates to CASSLRGGGATYNEQFF.

This chain links TRBV9 with TRBJ1-3; D unclear. The CDR3 length is 13 residues. Germline loops: CDR1 SGDLS, CDR2 YYNGEE. V was trimmed by 4 bases and J by 7 bases, leaving 12 bases between them. The CDR3 nucleotides are TGTGCCAGCAGCTTAACCGGCGGGAACACCATATATTTT. Translating it yields CASSLTGGNTIYF.

This rearrangement joins TRBV4-3 to TRBJ2-7; TRBD2 matches at 10 bases. Germline CDR1 is LGHNA and CDR2 is YSLEER. The trim removed 0 bases at V and 0 bases at J, leaving 11 bases unmatched. The CDR3 is 19 amino acids. The CDR3: CASSQEHPSGRTPSYEQYF. CDR3 nucleotides: TGCGCCAGCAGCCAAGAGCACCCTAGCGGGAGAACCCCCTCCTACGAGCAGTACTTC.

This chain joins TRBV18 and TRBJ2-1, with 8 bases identical to TRBD2. CDR1 is KGHSH, CDR2 LQKENI, per germline. CDR3 length: 14 amino acids. Germline trimming cut 5 bases from V and 2 bases from J; bases unmatched to any gene: 2. CDR3 in amino acids: CASSGGGTYNEQFF. The CDR3 coding sequence is TGTGCCAGCTCAGGCGGGGGGACCTACAATGAGCAGTTCTTC.

CDR3 sequence (DNA): TGCAGCGTTCCCGCCCCCCCGACAGTCACCCAGTACTTC. Residues: CSVPAPPTVTQYF. This chain uses TRBV29-1 with TRBJ2-5, with a weak D call TRBD1 (5 bases). In germline, CDR1 is SQVTM, CDR2 ANQGSEA. Trimming cost V 5 bases and J 8 bases, with 18 bases left between them. This CDR3 comprises 13 residues.

This clone was counted a few times. In nucleotides, the CDR3 is TGTGCCAGCAGCCGTCGGAGCGGGCCTTACAATGAGCAGTTCTTC. Its protein product is CASSRRSGPYNEQFF. The V gene is TRBV5-8, the J gene TRBJ2-1; D possibly corresponds to TRBD2 (6 bases). V was shortened by 4 bases and J by 4 bases, with 15 bases between the two germline ends. The CDR3 extends over 15 amino acids. CDR1 SGHTS and CDR2 YDEGEE come from the germline V gene.

V is TRBV28 and J is TRBJ1-2; 9 positions agree with TRBD1. The CDR3 spans 15 residues. Germline V lookup: CDR1 MDHEN, CDR2 SYDVKM. The J segment lost 8 bases and the V segment lost 2 bases, leaving 9 bases of the junction unmatched. The CDR3 is CASSLGTGNLEGYTF. The CDR3 DNA is TGTGCCAGCAGTTTAGGGACAGGGAACCTAGAGGGCTACACCTTC.

The genes are TRBV5-1 and TRBJ1-4; tentative D call: TRBD1 (5 bases). Trimming stripped 4 bases from V and 4 bases from J, with 14 bases between. This CDR3 is built from 15 residues. CDR1 is SGHRS and CDR2 is YFSETQ in the germline V gene. Here the CDR3 reads CASSKDSGGNEKLFF. CDR3 nucleotide sequence: TGCGCCAGCAGCAAAGACAGTGGCGGTAATGAAAAACTGTTTTTT. The complete variable domain, with remaining parts taken from reference TRBV5-1 and TRBJ1-4, reads KAGVTQTPRYLIKTRGQQVTLSCSPISGHRSVSWYQQTPGQGLQFLFEYFSETQRNKGNFPGRFSGRQFSNSRSEMNVSTLELGDSALYLCASSKDSGGNEKLFFGSGTQLSVL.

V gene TRBV11-2 combines with J gene TRBJ2-7; 13 bases are a match to TRBD2. With 5 bases clipped from V and 4 bases from J, the junction kept 11 bases outside the gene matches. Germline V gene data show CDR1 as SGHAT and CDR2 as FQNNGV. The CDR3 loop spans 17 amino acids. CDR3 DNA sequence: TGTGCCAGCAGCACTCCAACTAGCGGGAGGGCCTCGTACGAGCAGTACTTC. Its translation: CASSTPTSGRASYEQYF.

The chain recombines TRBV5-6 with TRBJ1-1; 8 bases are a match to TRBD1. Germline CDR1 is SGHDT and CDR2 is YYEEEE. V shed 4 bases, J shed 0 bases, and the junction held 5 bases outside the gene matches. The CDR3 runs 15 residues. CDR3 sequence (DNA): TGTGCCAGCAGCCCCCGGGACAGGTTGAACACTGAAGCTTTCTTT. Protein sequence: CASSPRDRLNTEAFF. The complete variable domain, with remaining parts taken from reference TRBV5-6 and TRBJ1-1, reads DAGVTQSPTHLIKTRGQQVTLRCSPKSGHDTVSWYQQALGQGPQFIFQYYEEEERQRGNFPDRFSGHQFPNYSSELNVNALLLGDSALYLCASSPRDRLNTEAFFGQGTRLTVV.

The genes are TRBV7-8 and TRBJ1-6; TRBD1 might be the D (5 bases). The CDR3 is made up of 17 amino acids. With 0 bases removed from V and 5 bases from J, the gap between germline ends came to 14 bases. Germline CDR1 SGHVS, CDR2 FQNEAQ. This CDR3 reads CASSLAGAGRNNSPLHF. CDR3 nucleotides: TGTGCCAGCAGCTTAGCCGGGGCAGGGAGGAATAATTCACCCCTCCACTTT.

V and J are TRBV12-3 or TRBV12-4 and TRBJ2-7; D unclear. The V gene lost 7 bases and the J gene lost 2 bases, with 12 bases spanning the gap. The CDR3 consists of 13 residues. The CDR3 sequence is CASTVGGPYEQYF. In DNA, the CDR3 is TGTGCCAGCACAGTGGGTGGGCCCTACGAGCAGTACTTC.

This sequence joins TRBV11-2 and TRBJ1-6; 7 nucleotides align to TRBD1. CDR3 length: 15 amino acids. V lost 2 bases and J lost 8; bases outside the gene matches: 6. Germline-derived CDR1 and CDR2 are SGHAT and FQNNGV. The CDR3 loop is CASSLTGQRDSPLHF. The CDR3 DNA reads TGTGCCAGCAGCTTAACGGGACAGAGGGATTCACCCCTCCACTTT.

The chain links TRBV6-2 or TRBV6-3 to TRBJ2-2, with a possible D match to TRBD1 (5 bases). The CDR3 totals 18 residues. Trimming shortened V by 5 bases and J by 3 bases, and 22 bases separated the two germline ends. Germline assignment: CDR1 MNHEY and CDR2 SVGEGT. The CDR3 DNA is TGTGCCAGCAGTAAACGACCTCGACAGACCCGATACACCGGGGAGCTGTTTTTT. Its translation: CASSKRPRQTRYTGELFF.

The chain uses TRBV4-2 and TRBJ2-2; TRBD1 agrees at 9 bases. After removal of 10 bases from V and 2 bases from J, the junction contained 5 bases not matched to a gene. Germline V gives CDR1 LGHNA, CDR2 YNFKEQ. The CDR3 runs to 14 residues. The CDR3 sequence is CATRDRENTGELFF. For the CDR3, the DNA is TGTGCCACCCGGGACAGGGAAAACACCGGGGAGCTGTTTTTT.

This clone was found a few times. The genes are TRBV16 and TRBJ1-2, with TRBD1 as a possible D gene (6 bases). With 0 bases removed from V and 3 bases from J, the gap between germline ends came to 11 bases. Germline CDR1 reads KGHSY; CDR2 reads FQNENV. CDR3 size: 15 residues. Here the CDR3 DNA reads TGTGCCAGCAGCCAATCGGACAGACATTACTATGGCTACACCTTC. This sequence encodes CASSQSDRHYYGYTF.

DNA for the CDR3: TGTGCCAGCTTACCCGACAGGGTCGCCAAAAACATTCAGTACTTC. This encodes CASLPDRVAKNIQYF. V is TRBV6-5 and J is TRBJ2-4, with 7 nucleotides matching TRBD1. Per the germline V gene, CDR1 is MNHEY and CDR2 is SVGAGI. The CDR3 sequence is 15 residues long. The V segment lost 8 bases and the J segment 1 base; nucleotides outside the gene matches: 8.